This entry features one T cell receptor (beta chain) sequence. The length of the CDR3 is 15 residues. Germline CDR1 reads SNHLY; CDR2 reads FYNNEI. V lost 10 bases to trimming and J lost 0 bases, with 16 bases between them. Profiling relied on immunoSEQ multiplex PCR, and the TCRdb table lists in-frame clones only, not all of them. The sample yields roughly 170,000 clones, 70% to 90% seen once. The data belong to a study of blood T cell repertoires in COVID-19. Sequenced material: PBMCs or T cells enriched from blood (not recorded which). The source is a woman between 50 and 59 years old who had recovered from COVID-19. The chain carries TRBV2 and TRBJ1-3, with D possibly matching TRBD1 (5 bases). CDR3 nucleotides: TGTGCCACAAGAATCCCTCAGGGCTCTGGAAACACCATATATTTT. Its protein product is CATRIPQGSGNTIYF. The entire variable domain, with the rest obtained from reference TRBV2 and TRBJ1-3, is as follows: EPEVTQTPSHQVTQMGQEVILRCVPISNHLYFYWYRQILGQKVEFLVSFYNNEISEKSEIFDDQFSVERPDGSNFTLKIRSTKLEDSAMYFCATRIPQGSGNTIYFGEGSWLTVV.